This passage covers 27 T cell receptor beta chains from one sample sequenced in a study of Ad26.COV2.S vaccination and SARS-CoV-2 variants. Treatment noted: roughly 18 received Ad26.COV2.S at low or high dose, single or two shots; 5 received placebo; per-sample allocation not given. The samples were gathered on day 63 after the first injection of vaccine or placebo. TCRdb's table, derived via immunoSEQ multiplex PCR, lists solely in-frame clones and lacks some. This table holds roughly 450,000 clones, roughly 90% found once. Sample: peripheral blood, taken in a trial of Ad26.COV2.S vaccine versus placebo. The source of these receptors is a person between 18 and 59 years old who received the Ad26.COV2.S COVID-19 vaccine or a placebo.

V gene TRBV7-6 combines with J gene TRBJ2-7; D not certain. CDR1 and CDR2 from the germline V gene are SGHVS and FNYEAQ. The CDR3 runs 14 residues. V shed 5 bases and J shed 2 bases, with 13 bases lying between them. As DNA, the CDR3 is TGTGCCAGCAGCCCAAGGGCGGTTACCTACGAGCAGTACTTC. This translates into CASSPRAVTYEQYF. The full variable domain, completed using reference TRBV7-6 and TRBJ2-7, is GAGVSQSPRYKVTKRGQDVALRCDPISGHVSLYWYRQALGQGPEFLTYFNYEAQQDKSGLPNDRFSAERPEGSISTLTIQRTEQRDSAMYRCASSPRAVTYEQYFGPGTRLTVT.

This chain uses TRBV5-4 with TRBJ1-6; 8 bases are shared with TRBD1. Trimming removed 3 bases from V and 8 bases from J; junction bases left unmatched: 7. Germline CDR1 reads SGHNT; CDR2 reads YYREEE (reference sequence). CDR3 length: 15 residues. CDR3 protein: CASSSHRTGYSPLHF. The CDR3 region has the DNA TGTGCCAGCAGCTCTCACCGGACAGGGTATTCACCCCTCCACTTT.

This clone was observed a few times. The CDR3 here is CAAGGQNTGELFF. CDR3 in DNA: TGTGCCGCAGGGGGACAGAACACCGGGGAGCTGTTTTTT. The rearrangement uses TRBV28 and TRBJ2-2; TRBD1 agrees at 7 bases. The germline gives CDR1 MDHEN, CDR2 SYDVKM. The CDR3 covers 13 residues. J gave up 1 base and V 11 bases, and 4 bases lay outside the gene matches.

V and J are TRBV28 and TRBJ1-2; D perhaps matches TRBD1 (5 bases). The CDR3 loop spans 16 amino acids. With 3 bases removed from V and 0 bases from J, the gap between germline ends came to 14 bases. Germline V lookup: CDR1 MDHEN, CDR2 SYDVKM. The CDR3 sequence: CASSFAGTQPNYGYTF. CDR3 coding DNA: TGTGCCAGCAGTTTCGCAGGGACTCAACCTAACTATGGCTACACCTTC.

This clone appeared a single time. This chain links TRBV30 with TRBJ1-6; D gene uncertain. This CDR3 is 17 amino acids long. CDR1 is GTSNPN, CDR2 SVGIG, per germline (reference sequence). The germline V and J ends were trimmed by 4 bases and 4 bases, with 20 bases remaining between them. DNA for the CDR3: TGTGCCTGGAAGACCCAACTTGCCCGAGGATATAATTCACCCCTCCACTTT. It encodes CAWKTQLARGYNSPLHF. The full variable domain, completed using reference TRBV30 and TRBJ1-6, is SQTIHQWPATLVQPVGSPLSLECTVEGTSNPNLYWYRQAAGRGLQLLFYSVGIGQISSEVPQNLSASRPQDRQFILSSKKLLLSDSGFYLCAWKTQLARGYNSPLHFGNGTRLTVT.

The chain is built from TRBV28 and TRBJ2-2, with 8 bases lining up with TRBD2. Germline CDR1 reads MDHEN; CDR2 reads SYDVKM. The CDR3 totals 19 residues. J was trimmed by 1 base and V by 3 bases; bases with no gene match: 13. The DNA for the CDR3 is TGTGCCAGCAGTTTGATCCCTCCGGGAGGGTATGAGAACACCGGGGAGCTGTTTTTT. The encoded protein is CASSLIPPGGYENTGELFF. The complete variable domain, with remaining parts taken from reference TRBV28 and TRBJ2-2, reads DVKVTQSSRYLVKRTGEKVFLECVQDMDHENMFWYRQDPGLGLRLIYFSYDVKMKEKGDIPEGYSVSREKKERFSLILESASTNQTSMYLCASSLIPPGGYENTGELFFGEGSRLTVL.

The chain is built from TRBV11-2 and TRBJ2-7, with D unresolved. Trimming pared 8 bases from V and 0 bases from J, leaving 11 bases between. Germline-derived CDR1 and CDR2 are SGHAT and FQNNGV. The CDR3 has 13 residues. The CDR3 DNA reads as TGTGCCAGCCGAGAAGGAAGCTCCTACGAGCAGTACTTC. Its translation is CASREGSSYEQYF.

This chain connects TRBV19 to TRBJ2-2; D possibly matches TRBD1 or TRBD2 (5 bases each). V gave up 5 bases and J gave up 5 bases, with 12 bases separating them. The length of the CDR3 is 14 residues. Germline CDR1 LNHDA, CDR2 SQIVND (reference sequence). The CDR3 DNA follows: TGTGCCAGTAGTCGAACTTGGGGGACCGGGGAGCTGTTTTTT. It yields the protein CASSRTWGTGELFF. The full variable domain, completed using reference TRBV19 and TRBJ2-2, is DGGITQSPKYLFRKEGQNVTLSCEQNLNHDAMYWYRQDPGQGLRLIYYSQIVNDFQKGDIAEGYSVSREKKESFPLTVTSAQKNPTAFYLCASSRTWGTGELFFGEGSRLTVL.

This clone was counted a single time. This rearrangement joins TRBV6-6 to TRBJ2-7; a possible D gene is TRBD2 (5 bases). The CDR3 is made up of 15 amino acids. V was trimmed by 4 bases and J by 5 bases, leaving 18 bases between them. Germline assignment: CDR1 MNHNY and CDR2 SVGAGI (reference sequence). CDR3 DNA: TGTGCCAGCAGTTCCCAGGTGGTAGCGATAGACGAGCAGTACTTC. This sequence encodes CASSSQVVAIDEQYF.

The rearrangement uses TRBV20-1 and TRBJ2-7; TRBD2 might be the D (5 bases). Per germline, CDR1 DFQATT and CDR2 SNEGSKA (reference sequence). The CDR3 is 14 residues long. V was shortened by 3 bases and J by 3 bases, with 15 bases between the two germline ends. The CDR3 DNA follows: TGCAGTGCTAGTTCTAGCAGGACGCTCTACGAGCAGTACTTC. It is translated as CSASSSRTLYEQYF.

V and J are TRBV16 and TRBJ2-2; no firm D call. Per germline, CDR1 KGHSY and CDR2 FQNENV. With 0 bases removed from V and 1 base from J, the gap between germline ends came to 3 bases. CDR3 length: 14 amino acids. The CDR3 spells CASSQSKNTGELFF. CDR3 DNA sequence: TGTGCCAGCAGCCAATCCAAGAACACCGGGGAGCTGTTTTTT.

The chain uses TRBV6-5 and TRBJ2-7, with D tentatively TRBD1 (7 bases). This CDR3 region has 14 residues. Germline CDR1 MNHEY, CDR2 SVGAGI. The germline V and J ends were trimmed by 4 bases and 3 bases, with 13 bases remaining between them. CDR3 in amino acids: CASSSGGQLYEQYF. CDR3 DNA: TGTGCCAGCAGTTCCGGGGGACAGCTCTACGAGCAGTACTTC.

CDR3 sequence: CASSSLAGGNTQYF. The CDR3 nucleotides read TGTGCCAGCAGTTCATTAGCGGGAGGAAATACGCAGTATTTT. V gene TRBV27 combines with J gene TRBJ2-3; 10 nucleotides line up with TRBD2. The CDR3 extends over 14 amino acids. V was pared by 4 bases and J by 7 bases, with 5 bases of the junction left unmatched. CDR1 and CDR2 (germline): MNHEY, SMNVEV (reference sequence).

This clone occurred a few times. The V and J genes are TRBV12-3 or TRBV12-4 and TRBJ2-7, with D uncertain. The CDR3 covers 13 residues. V gave up 1 base and J gave up 1 base, with 5 bases separating them. The CDR3 sequence is CASSLVSSYEQYF. In DNA form, the CDR3 reads TGTGCCAGCAGTTTAGTGTCTTCCTACGAGCAGTACTTC.

The V gene is TRBV11-2, the J gene TRBJ2-3, with D possibly matching TRBD2 (5 bases). The germline gives CDR1 SGHAT, CDR2 FQNNGV. Trimming took off 0 bases at V and 11 bases at J, with 15 bases between the two ends. The CDR3 runs to 14 residues. CDR3 in DNA: TGTGCCAGCAGCTTAGAGGGTCAGAGGGCCGAGCAGTATTTT. As protein: CASSLEGQRAEQYF.

The chain carries TRBV24-1 and TRBJ2-1; 10 nucleotides align to TRBD2. With 1 base clipped from V and 1 base from J, the junction kept 0 bases outside the gene matches. This CDR3 has 16 amino acids. Germline CDR1 reads KGHDR; CDR2 reads SFDVKD. The chain's CDR3 is CATSDLAGGSYNEQFF. CDR3 DNA sequence: TGTGCCACCAGTGATTTAGCGGGAGGGTCCTACAATGAGCAGTTCTTC.

The chain carries TRBV6-1 and TRBJ1-2; D is unresolved. Trimming pared 1 base from V and 4 bases from J, leaving 7 bases between. Germline CDR1 MNHNS, CDR2 SASEGT. This CDR3 spans 13 amino acids. For the CDR3, the DNA is TGTGCCAGCAGTGAAGGGGTTTTCTATGGCTACACCTTC. As protein: CASSEGVFYGYTF.

The chain couples TRBV28 to TRBJ1-3, with TRBD1 as a possible D gene (5 bases). The V end was cut by 3 bases, the J end by 2 bases, with 11 bases between. Germline values: CDR1 MDHEN, CDR2 SYDVKM. The CDR3 loop spans 15 amino acids. CDR3 DNA sequence: TGTGCCAGCAGTTTTTCCGGGACCGCTGGAAACACCATATATTTT. Translation gives CASSFSGTAGNTIYF.

The chain has TRBV7-9 and TRBJ2-7, with TRBD2 matching 9 bases. The CDR3 totals 15 residues. Germline CDR1 SEHNR, CDR2 FQNEAQ (reference sequence). V shed 1 base and J 3 bases; nucleotides not matched to a gene: 4. CDR3 sequence: CASSLGLADVYEQYF. The CDR3 DNA follows: TGTGCCAGCAGCTTAGGACTAGCGGATGTCTACGAGCAGTACTTC.

V and J are TRBV7-8 and TRBJ1-5, with D tentatively TRBD1 (5 bases). CDR1 and CDR2 (germline): SGHVS, FQNEAQ. This CDR3 spans 12 amino acids. The V gene lost 2 bases and the J gene lost 7 bases, with 6 bases spanning the gap. The CDR3 reads CASSLQGQPQHF. In DNA form, the CDR3 reads TGTGCCAGCAGCTTACAGGGCCAGCCCCAGCATTTT.

J is TRBJ2-7 and V is TRBV12-5; TRBD1 is a possible D gene (5 bases). Germline CDR1 LGHNT, CDR2 FRNRAP. The CDR3 has 13 amino acids. The V gene lost 7 bases and the J gene lost 5 bases, with 15 bases spanning the gap. The CDR3 sequence: CASAPGYVHEQYF. CDR3 DNA: TGTGCTAGTGCCCCAGGGTACGTCCACGAGCAGTACTTC.

V gene TRBV19 combines with J gene TRBJ2-7; D is unresolved. V was clipped by 4 bases and J by 3 bases, with 4 bases between them. This CDR3 is built from 11 residues. Germline values: CDR1 LNHDA, CDR2 SQIVND (reference sequence). CDR3 nucleotide sequence: TGTGCCAGTAGTAGGGGCTACGAGCAGTACTTC. Protein: CASSRGYEQYF. Filled out from reference TRBV19 and TRBJ2-7, the complete variable domain reads DGGITQSPKYLFRKEGQNVTLSCEQNLNHDAMYWYRQDPGQGLRLIYYSQIVNDFQKGDIAEGYSVSREKKESFPLTVTSAQKNPTAFYLCASSRGYEQYFGPGTRLTVT.

Only a few counts were recorded for this clone. V gene TRBV6-5 combines with J gene TRBJ2-7; 8 bases line up with TRBD1. The CDR3 totals 15 residues. Germline CDR1 and CDR2: MNHEY and SVGAGI. V was pared by 2 bases and J by 0 bases, with 3 bases of the junction left unmatched. DNA for the CDR3: TGTGCCAGCAGTTACCGACAGGGGATCTCCTACGAGCAGTACTTC. It codes for CASSYRQGISYEQYF.

V usage is TRBV4-1 and J usage is TRBJ1-4; 7 nucleotides align to TRBD1. This CDR3 has 16 amino acids. Germline V gene data show CDR1 as MGHRA and CDR2 as YSYEKL. The ends lost 2 bases at V and 7 bases at J; junction bases unmatched: 10. CDR3 region: CASSQNADRVGEKLFF. In DNA, the CDR3 is TGCGCCAGCAGCCAAAATGCTGACAGGGTTGGTGAAAAACTGTTTTTT.

This chain uses TRBV5-1 with TRBJ2-3, with 12 bases lining up with TRBD2. CDR1 SGHRS and CDR2 YFSETQ come from the germline V gene. The CDR3 runs 16 residues. V lost 2 bases, J lost 6 bases, and 7 bases stayed unmatched. CDR3 nucleotide sequence: TGCGCCAGCAGCTTACTAGCGGGAGGCCTAGGTGATACGCAGTATTTT. It is translated as CASSLLAGGLGDTQYF. Full variable domain (missing parts from reference TRBV5-1 and TRBJ2-3): KAGVTQTPRYLIKTRGQQVTLSCSPISGHRSVSWYQQTPGQGLQFLFEYFSETQRNKGNFPGRFSGRQFSNSRSEMNVSTLELGDSALYLCASSLLAGGLGDTQYFGPGTRLTVL.

V is TRBV10-3 and J is TRBJ1-3; TRBD1 might be the D (5 bases). V gave up 2 bases and J gave up 3 bases, with 14 bases separating them. CDR1 is ENHRY and CDR2 is SYGVKD in the germline V gene. This CDR3 has 16 residues. The CDR3 sequence: CAISETDPGLGNTIYF. The CDR3 DNA is TGTGCCATCAGTGAGACGGATCCAGGGCTTGGAAACACCATATATTTT.

V usage is TRBV7-9 and J usage is TRBJ2-5, with D perhaps TRBD2 (5 bases). The V gene lost 3 bases and the J gene lost 2 bases, with 10 bases spanning the gap. CDR3 length: 14 amino acids. Per the germline V gene, CDR1 is SEHNR and CDR2 is FQNEAQ (reference sequence). The CDR3 region is CASSFRGQQETQYF. CDR3 DNA sequence: TGTGCCAGCAGCTTCAGAGGGCAACAAGAGACCCAGTACTTC.